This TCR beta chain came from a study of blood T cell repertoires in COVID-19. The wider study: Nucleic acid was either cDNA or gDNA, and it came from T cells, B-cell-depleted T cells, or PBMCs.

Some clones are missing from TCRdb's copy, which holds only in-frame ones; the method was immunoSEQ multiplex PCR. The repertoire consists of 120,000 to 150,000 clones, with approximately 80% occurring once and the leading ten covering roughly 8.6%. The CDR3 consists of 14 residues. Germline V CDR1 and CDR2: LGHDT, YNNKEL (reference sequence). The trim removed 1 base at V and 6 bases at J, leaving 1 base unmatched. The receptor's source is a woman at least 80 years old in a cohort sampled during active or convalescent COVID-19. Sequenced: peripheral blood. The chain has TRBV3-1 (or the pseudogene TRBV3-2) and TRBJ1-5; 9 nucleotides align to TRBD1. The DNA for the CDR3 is TGTGCCAGCAGCCAAGGGGACAGGGCTCAGCCCCAGCATTTT. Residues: CASSQGDRAQPQHF.